This passage covers 28 T cell receptor beta chains from one sample sequenced in a study of blood T cell repertoires in COVID-19. Sequencing used immunoSEQ multiplex PCR; TCRdb keeps in-frame clones, though not all of them. The sample consists of roughly 130,000 clones, approximately 84% of them appearing once. Material: PBMCs or T cells enriched from blood (not recorded which). The receptors were sampled from a woman aged 45-59 years with acute COVID-19.

This chain joins TRBV28 and TRBJ1-1; D may be TRBD1 (5 bases). Trimming left V 3 bases short and J 1 base short, with 9 bases between. Germline V gives CDR1 MDHEN, CDR2 SYDVKM. CDR3 length: 14 residues. CDR3 in amino acids: CASSLGRANTEAFF. For the CDR3, the DNA is TGTGCCAGCAGTTTGGGCAGGGCGAACACTGAAGCTTTCTTT.

J is TRBJ2-1 and V is TRBV24-1; 13 nucleotides match TRBD2. This CDR3 is built from 18 residues. V was pared by 2 bases and J by 8 bases, with 11 bases of the junction left unmatched. From germline, CDR1 is KGHDR and CDR2 SFDVKD. The CDR3 region is CATSDSRRTSGRIDEQFF. In DNA, the CDR3 is TGTGCCACCAGTGATTCTCGTAGGACTAGCGGGAGAATCGATGAGCAGTTCTTC.

V and J are TRBV10-3 and TRBJ1-5, with D possibly matching TRBD1 (6 bases). V was clipped by 8 bases and J by 4 bases, with 15 bases between them. This CDR3 contains 14 residues. Germline CDR1 is ENHRY and CDR2 is SYGVKD. CDR3: CAIGMGTGNQPQHF. DNA of the CDR3: TGTGCCATCGGAATGGGAACAGGGAATCAGCCCCAGCATTTT.

Of note for this clone: This same CDR3 is encoded by further DNA sequences in the sample. V and J are TRBV28 and TRBJ1-2; tentative D call: TRBD1 (6 bases). V was clipped by 6 bases and J by 4 bases, with 12 bases between them. The CDR3 is 13 amino acids. Germline V gene sequence: CDR1 MDHEN, CDR2 SYDVKM. The CDR3 sequence is CASSLGGAYGYTF. CDR3 bases: TGTGCCAGCAGCCTGGGGGGGGCCTATGGCTACACCTTC.

This clone was seen only once. This chain joins TRBV11-3 and TRBJ1-3, with D unclear. This CDR3 comprises 14 residues. The V gene lost 6 bases and the J gene lost 0 bases, with 9 bases spanning the gap. CDR1 is SGHNT and CDR2 is YENEEA in the germline V gene. The CDR3 nucleotides read TGTGCCAGCAGGTGGGGAGGCTCTGGAAACACCATATATTTT. Its protein product is CASRWGGSGNTIYF.

The rearrangement joins TRBV28 to TRBJ1-5, with D possibly being TRBD1 (5 bases). The CDR3 contains 12 residues. Germline-derived CDR1 and CDR2 are MDHEN and SYDVKM. In nucleotides, the CDR3 is TGTGCGCTTGGGGGGAGGTCTCAGCCCCAGCATTTT. Protein sequence: CALGGRSQPQHF.

This chain connects TRBV12-5 to TRBJ1-1; D might be TRBD1 (6 bases). Trimming left V 0 bases short and J 4 bases short, with 15 bases between. The CDR3 sequence is 16 residues long. Looked up from germline, CDR1 is LGHNT and CDR2 is FRNRAP. The CDR3 DNA follows: TGTGCTAGTGGTTTGGTAATTGGCAGGGGCAGCACTGAAGCTTTCTTT. Translation: CASGLVIGRGSTEAFF. Complete variable domain (other parts from reference TRBV12-5 and TRBJ1-1): DARVTQTPRHKVTEMGQEVTMRCQPILGHNTVFWYRQTMMQGLELLAYFRNRAPLDDSGMPKDRFSAEMPDATLATLKIQPSEPRDSAVYFCASGLVIGRGSTEAFFGQGTRLTVV.

The chain employs TRBV27 and TRBJ2-6; D remains unclear. The V gene's germline CDR1 is MNHEY and CDR2 SMNVEV (reference sequence). The CDR3 sequence is 16 residues long. Trimming removed 4 bases from V and 4 bases from J, with 14 bases in between. CDR3 sequence: CASSSGSVSGANVLTF. For the CDR3, the DNA is TGTGCCAGCAGTTCGGGTTCGGTTTCCGGGGCCAACGTCCTGACTTTC.

The rearrangement joins TRBV20-1 to TRBJ1-1; D perhaps matches TRBD1 (6 bases). CDR1 is DFQATT, CDR2 SNEGSKA, per germline (reference sequence). The CDR3 runs to 12 residues. The V gene lost 3 bases and the J gene lost 3 bases, with 8 bases spanning the gap. The CDR3 DNA is TGCAGTGCTAGTAGACAGGACACTGAAGCTTTCTTT. Translation gives CSASRQDTEAFF.

V and J are TRBV7-9 and TRBJ2-3; 8 nucleotides agree with TRBD2. The length of the CDR3 is 18 residues. Germline V gives CDR1 SEHNR, CDR2 FQNEAQ (reference sequence). V lost 5 bases, J lost 0 bases, and 13 bases stayed unmatched. The CDR3 nucleotides are TGTGCCAGCAGCCCGACCCGGGGGGGGACGACGAGCACAGATACGCAGTATTTT. It specifies CASSPTRGGTTSTDTQYF.

The V and J genes are TRBV10-3 and TRBJ2-2; a weak D match, TRBD2 (8 bases). The CDR3 has 15 amino acids. CDR1 is ENHRY and CDR2 is SYGVKD in the germline V gene. Trimming cost V 6 bases and J 3 bases, with 14 bases left between them. CDR3 DNA sequence: TGTGCCATCAGGGGTAGCGGGACAGACACCGGGGAGCTGTTTTTT. This encodes CAIRGSGTDTGELFF.

This chain's CDR3 is CASSSGLATDTQYF. CDR3 DNA sequence: TGTGCCAGCAGCTCGGGACTAGCCACAGATACGCAGTATTTT. The chain joins TRBV5-4 to TRBJ2-3, with 9 bases fitting TRBD2. The V and J ends lost 3 bases and 2 bases, in that order; junction bases with no gene match: 1. The CDR3 spans 14 residues. The germline V gene encodes CDR1 SGHNT and CDR2 YYREEE (reference sequence).

The J gene is TRBJ2-7, the V gene TRBV7-2; 10 bases map to TRBD1. The CDR3 sequence is 15 residues long. The germline V gene has CDR1 SGHTA and CDR2 FQGNSA. J gave up 6 bases and V 1 base, and 6 bases lay outside the gene matches. CDR3 region: CASSLDGTGAIEQYF. The DNA of the CDR3 is TGTGCCAGCAGCTTAGACGGGACAGGGGCCATCGAGCAGTACTTC.

The chain carries TRBV4-1 and TRBJ2-2; TRBD1 is a possible D gene (5 bases). Trimming removed 3 bases from V and 4 bases from J, with 9 bases in between. CDR1 and CDR2 from the germline V gene are MGHRA and YSYEKL. This CDR3 has 14 residues. CDR3 nucleotide sequence: TGCGCCAGCAGCCACGGCAGGGTCACCGGGGAGCTGTTTTTT. Protein product: CASSHGRVTGELFF.

The rearrangement links TRBV7-3 to TRBJ2-3; unclear D gene. Germline V CDR1 and CDR2: SGHTA, FQGTGA. The CDR3 runs to 16 residues. Trimming cost V 2 bases and J 0 bases, with 12 bases left between them. The CDR3 here is CASSLQPTSSTDTQYF. The CDR3 nucleotides read TGTGCCAGCAGCTTACAGCCGACTTCTAGCACAGATACGCAGTATTTT.

The chain is built from TRBV28 and TRBJ1-1, with D tentatively TRBD1 (6 bases). Germline V gene sequence: CDR1 MDHEN, CDR2 SYDVKM. CDR3 length: 15 residues. V was shortened by 1 base and J by 0 bases, with 9 bases between the two germline ends. The CDR3 reads CASSLLQGMNTEAFF. The DNA for the CDR3 is TGTGCCAGCAGTTTATTACAGGGTATGAACACTGAAGCTTTCTTT.

The V gene is TRBV24-1, the J gene TRBJ2-2; no definite D call. CDR1 is KGHDR and CDR2 is SFDVKD in the germline V gene. The length of the CDR3 is 15 residues. V lost 1 base and J lost 6, with 11 bases in between. The CDR3 DNA reads TGTGCCACCAGTGATTTAACTGGGCGCTCCGGGGAGCTGTTTTTT. Translated, it gives CATSDLTGRSGELFF.

This chain connects TRBV5-4 to TRBJ1-1; TRBD1 might be the D (5 bases). Germline V gene sequence: CDR1 SGHNT, CDR2 YYREEE (reference sequence). V gave up 3 bases and J gave up 1 base, with 10 bases separating them. CDR3 length equals 14 residues. CDR3 DNA sequence: TGTGCCAGCAGCTCGACAGTAGCGAACACTGAAGCTTTCTTT. Encoded protein: CASSSTVANTEAFF.

This clone has only a few counts. The sample contains more than one DNA sequence encoding this CDR3. The J gene is TRBJ1-3, the V gene TRBV5-1, with TRBD1 identical over 11 bases. The CDR3 is 17 residues long. The V gene's germline CDR1 is SGHRS and CDR2 YFSETQ. The ends lost 4 bases at V and 0 bases at J; junction bases unmatched: 6. The CDR3 sequence: CASSPGQGASSGNTIYF. In DNA, the CDR3 is TGCGCCAGCAGCCCAGGACAGGGGGCAAGCTCTGGAAACACCATATATTTT.

This chain uses TRBV2 with TRBJ2-4; tentative D call: TRBD2 (5 bases). Trimming removed 5 bases at V and 9 bases at J, with 17 bases between. In germline, CDR1 is SNHLY, CDR2 FYNNEI. This CDR3 has 14 residues. CDR3 loop: CASSNAGPYAIQYF. The CDR3 nucleotides read TGTGCCAGCAGTAATGCGGGCCCCTATGCCATTCAGTACTTC.

V is TRBV4-1 and J is TRBJ1-1, with no clear D. Trimming removed 4 bases from V and 10 bases from J, with 16 bases in between. This CDR3 has 13 residues. From germline, CDR1 is MGHRA and CDR2 YSYEKL. CDR3 amino acids: CASSLEPSRGAFF. CDR3 coding DNA: TGCGCCAGCAGCCTTGAACCCTCTCGGGGAGCTTTCTTT.

This chain links TRBV7-8 with TRBJ1-5, with TRBD1 matching over 8 bases. From germline, CDR1 is SGHVS and CDR2 FQNEAQ. Unmatched junction bases numbered 12, after V lost 4 bases and J lost 4 bases. The CDR3 sequence is 17 residues long. CDR3 loop: CASSSRGDRRANQPQHF. The CDR3 bases are TGTGCCAGCAGCTCCCGAGGGGACAGGAGGGCTAATCAGCCCCAGCATTTT. Together with reference TRBV7-8 and TRBJ1-5, the CDR3 gives the full variable domain: GAGVSQSPRYKVAKRGQDVALRCDPISGHVSLFWYQQALGQGPEFLTYFQNEAQLDKSGLPSDRFFAERPEGSVSTLKIQRTQQEDSAVYLCASSSRGDRRANQPQHFGDGTRLSIL.

This clone was found once. This chain uses TRBV7-9 with TRBJ1-4; TRBD1 aligns across 7 bases. The CDR3 contains 14 residues. J was trimmed by 5 bases and V by 5 bases; bases with no gene match: 5. Germline CDR1 SEHNR, CDR2 FQNEAQ (reference sequence). The CDR3 is CASSLGQPNEKLFF. In DNA, the CDR3 is TGTGCCAGCAGCCTGGGACAGCCCAATGAAAAACTGTTTTTT.

The chain uses TRBV11-2 and TRBJ2-2; 7 bases align to TRBD2. CDR1 SGHAT and CDR2 FQNNGV come from the germline V gene. After removal of 2 bases from V and 4 bases from J, the junction contained 10 bases not matched to a gene. This CDR3 is 17 amino acids long. The CDR3 region is CASSLLRRERGTGELFF. In nucleotides, the CDR3 is TGTGCCAGCAGCTTACTTCGGCGGGAGAGGGGCACCGGGGAGCTGTTTTTT.

V usage is TRBV5-6 and J usage is TRBJ1-1; weak D call: TRBD1 (6 bases). Trimming took off 5 bases at V and 2 bases at J, with 13 bases between the two ends. This CDR3 comprises 14 residues. The germline V gene has CDR1 SGHDT and CDR2 YYEEEE. The CDR3 sequence: CASRWGGTNTEAFF. For the CDR3, the DNA is TGTGCCAGCAGGTGGGGAGGGACAAACACTGAAGCTTTCTTT.

The CDR3 loop is CASSPDISSGNTIYF. CDR3 nucleotides: TGCGCCAGCAGCCCGGACATCTCTTCTGGAAACACCATATATTTT. The gene calls are TRBV5-1 and TRBJ1-3, with D possibly matching TRBD1 (5 bases). There are 15 residues in the CDR3. Germline V gene data show CDR1 as SGHRS and CDR2 as YFSETQ. V dropped 4 bases and J dropped 1 base, with 12 bases sitting between them.

The rearrangement uses TRBV7-2 and TRBJ2-3, with 10 nucleotides matching TRBD2. Germline values: CDR1 SGHTA, CDR2 FQGNSA. CDR3 length: 17 residues. The ends lost 5 bases at V and 3 bases at J; junction bases unmatched: 11. This CDR3 reads CASSQRSGRGWTDTQYF. The CDR3 region has the DNA TGTGCCAGCAGCCAGCGGAGCGGGAGGGGGTGGACAGATACGCAGTATTTT.

The chain has TRBV7-9 and TRBJ2-5; no clear D. The CDR3 consists of 13 residues. Germline loops: CDR1 SEHNR, CDR2 FQNEAQ (reference sequence). Between the trimmed V and J ends, which lost 6 bases and 5 bases, there was a span of 13 bases. The CDR3 region is CASSLTQVETQYF. CDR3 nucleotides: TGTGCCAGCAGTCTGACCCAGGTCGAGACCCAGTACTTC.